Listed here are 9 T cell receptor beta chains from one sample, sequenced in a study of Graves' ophthalmopathy and Graves' hyperthyroidism. Amplifying from RNA transcripts, the study obtained TCR beta CDR3 regions. HTBI primers were employed in first-round RT-PCR, then a second-round multiplex PCR followed. Using its own MiXCR run on the multiplex PCR reads, TCRdb lists one record per CDR3 protein. The table has just over 400,000 distinct CDR3 sequences, under 25% seen once; the top ten hold approximately 3.2%. Sequencing was performed on peripheral blood. These receptors were taken from a woman aged 18-29 years with stable Graves' hyperthyroidism.

V and J are TRBV2 and TRBJ1-6; the D is unclear. CDR3 length: 13 amino acids. Germline V lookup: CDR1 SNHLY, CDR2 FYNNEI. Trimming stripped 2 bases from V and 7 bases from J, with 6 bases between. CDR3 region: CASSESRNSPLHF. In nucleotides, the CDR3 is TGTGCCAGCAGTGAATCAAGGAATTCACCCCTCCACTTT.

This clonotype was counted many times. The chain recombines TRBV20-1 with TRBJ2-7, with a tentative D call TRBD2 (5 bases). Germline V gene lookup returns CDR1 DFQATT and CDR2 SNEGSKA (reference sequence). The CDR3 has 13 amino acids. The V and J ends lost 4 bases and 5 bases respectively, with 15 bases between them. CDR3 region: CSANSPMRDEQYF. The CDR3, as DNA: TGCAGTGCTAATTCCCCGATGAGGGACGAGCAGTACTTC.

This clonotype has at least ten counts. The chain recombines TRBV5-6 with TRBJ2-5; 7 bases align to TRBD1. Germline V lookup: CDR1 SGHDT, CDR2 YYEEEE. The CDR3 consists of 16 residues. The V gene end was trimmed by 4 bases and the J gene end by 5 bases; junction bases not matched to a gene: 14. DNA of the CDR3: TGTGCCAGCAGCCAGAGCTGGACAATACAGGGGGAGACCCAGTACTTC. Translated, it gives CASSQSWTIQGETQYF.

This clonotype was observed many times. This chain links TRBV6-5 with TRBJ1-2; D remains ambiguous. The V gene lost 8 bases and the J gene lost 3 bases, with 19 bases spanning the gap. The CDR3 covers 15 residues. Germline V lookup: CDR1 MNHEY, CDR2 SVGAGI. This CDR3 reads CASRYAGLSDYGYTF. CDR3 sequence (DNA): TGTGCCAGCCGCTATGCGGGGTTAAGTGACTATGGCTACACCTTC.

Many counts were recorded for this clonotype. In nucleotides, the CDR3 is TGTGCCAGCAGCGCAACAGGGGGAGCTTACCAAGAGACCCAGTACTTC. It encodes CASSATGGAYQETQYF. The rearrangement links TRBV2 to TRBJ2-5, with 8 bases lining up with TRBD1. The CDR3 is 16 residues long. With 6 bases clipped from V and 0 bases from J, the junction kept 9 bases outside the gene matches. Germline values: CDR1 SNHLY, CDR2 FYNNEI. The full variable domain, in which reference TRBV2 and TRBJ2-5 provide the parts outside the CDR3, is EPEVTQTPSHQVTQMGQEVILRCVPISNHLYFYWYRQILGQKVEFLVSFYNNEISEKSEIFDDQFSVERPDGSNFTLKIRSTKLEDSAMYFCASSATGGAYQETQYFGPGTRLLVL.

The genes are TRBV12-3 or TRBV12-4 and TRBJ1-1; D gene ambiguous. Trimming left V 6 bases short and J 1 base short, with 12 bases between. The CDR3 sequence is 14 residues long. CDR3 sequence: CASSLRRRNTEAFF. Written as DNA, the CDR3 is TGTGCCAGCAGCCTCAGACGGAGGAACACTGAAGCTTTCTTT.

This clonotype has ten or more counts. CDR3: CASSQDWPQVYF. In DNA form, the CDR3 reads TGTGCCAGCAGCCAAGACTGGCCACAAGTGTACTTC. The chain combines TRBV3-1 with TRBJ2-7; D unclear. The CDR3 is made up of 12 amino acids. The germline V and J ends were trimmed by 0 bases and 12 bases, with 12 bases remaining between them. Germline CDR1 reads LGHDT; CDR2 reads YNNKEL (reference sequence).

This clonotype was seen only a few times. V and J are TRBV12-3 or TRBV12-4 and TRBJ1-2; 7 bases match TRBD1. This CDR3 is built from 15 residues. V gave up 4 bases and J gave up 8 bases; unmatched junction bases: 13. In DNA, the CDR3 is TGTGCCAGCAGTTCTTGGGAAGGGGGCGCCGAGGGCTACACCTTC. Translating it yields CASSSWEGGAEGYTF.

This clonotype was found many times. This sequence joins TRBV12-3 or TRBV12-4 and TRBJ1-2; 10 nucleotides line up with TRBD1. V trimming: 5 bases; J trimming: 14 bases; junction bases outside the gene matches: 8. The CDR3 spans 12 residues. CDR3 sequence (DNA): TGTGCCAGCAGTCCACCAGGGACAGGGGTAACCTTC. It encodes CASSPPGTGVTF.